This TCR beta chain was observed in a study of PD-1 blockade in classical Hodgkin lymphoma. Overall study results and limits: Significant TCR diversity gains by C4D1 occurred in CD4+ but not CD8+ cells. The study reported lower baseline TCR diversity in newly diagnosed patients than in healthy donors. Complete responders possessed baseline diversity comparable to newly diagnosed patients.

Only in-frame clones appear in the TCRdb table, and some are missing; sequencing was by immunoSEQ multiplex PCR. The sample holds 30,000 to 35,000 clones, approximately 79% seen once. As for time point: cycle 4 day 1 (C4D1), after 5 to 7 weeks of nivolumab. Every one of the patients relapsed after autologous stem cell transplantation (brentuximab vedotin exposure was variable). It was by magnetic negative selection that CD4+ T cells were purified from thawed PBMCs. Complete response, partial response or progressive disease were the best responses. Remarks on this clone: Its target is unknown.

Germline CDR1 and CDR2: SGDLS and YYNGEE. V was shortened by 0 bases and J by 2 bases, with 12 bases between the two germline ends. The CDR3 is made up of 16 amino acids. This chain uses TRBV9 with TRBJ2-1; unclear D gene. The sequencing used CD4+ T cells from blood, collected before the fourth cycle of nivolumab. The TCR comes from a human donor with classical Hodgkin lymphoma. The CDR3: CASSVGADQAYNEQFF. For the CDR3, the DNA is TGTGCCAGCAGCGTAGGGGCAGATCAGGCCTACAATGAGCAGTTCTTC.